The 5 T cell receptor beta chains reported below all come from one sample, sequenced in a study of somatic mutations in cytotoxic T cells in rheumatoid arthritis. Produced via immunoSEQ multiplex PCR; TCRdb's table is partial and in-frame only. The table records 15,000 to 20,000 clones, approximately 80% of them present only once. The sequenced sample consisted of CD8+ T cells sorted from blood. The receptors were sampled from an adult with rheumatoid arthritis.

The chain joins TRBV6-5 to TRBJ1-6; D is unclear. Germline V gene sequence: CDR1 MNHEY, CDR2 SVGAGI. V lost 1 base and J lost 4, with 8 bases in between. This CDR3 has 15 residues. The CDR3 sequence: CASSYLQDYNSPLHF. The CDR3 DNA is TGTGCCAGCAGTTACTTGCAAGATTATAATTCACCCCTCCACTTT.

V and J are TRBV28 and TRBJ2-4; the match to TRBD1 covers 8 bases. J lost 0 bases, V lost 10 bases, and 8 bases had no gene match. The CDR3 consists of 15 residues. From germline, CDR1 is MDHEN and CDR2 SYDVKM. CDR3 loop: CAIPDRDGAKNIQYF. Written as DNA, the CDR3 is TGTGCCATCCCGGACAGGGACGGAGCCAAAAACATTCAGTACTTC.

The V and J genes are TRBV5-1 and TRBJ2-5; D is unresolved. Per germline, CDR1 SGHRS and CDR2 YFSETQ. The V end was cut by 0 bases, the J end by 0 bases, with 6 bases between. The CDR3 is made up of 14 amino acids. This CDR3 reads CASSLGSNQETQYF. CDR3 sequence (DNA): TGCGCCAGCAGCTTGGGTAGTAACCAAGAGACCCAGTACTTC.

The CDR3, as DNA: TGTGCCAGCAGTTTAAGGCAGGGGGCCTACAATCAGCCCCAGCATTTT. Its translation is CASSLRQGAYNQPQHF. The chain recombines TRBV28 with TRBJ1-5; 8 nucleotides line up with TRBD1. V gave up 2 bases and J gave up 3 bases; unmatched junction bases: 6. The CDR3 is 16 amino acids. Germline V gives CDR1 MDHEN, CDR2 SYDVKM.

The chain uses TRBV19 and TRBJ2-7; 8 nucleotides agree with TRBD2. Germline lookup yields CDR1 LNHDA and CDR2 SQIVND (reference sequence). J was trimmed by 4 bases and V by 4 bases; bases with no gene match: 15. This CDR3 is built from 17 residues. CDR3 amino acids: CASSTLQTSGSGYEQYF. In DNA, the CDR3 is TGTGCCAGTAGTACGCTCCAGACGAGCGGGAGTGGGTACGAGCAGTACTTC.